This T cell receptor (beta chain) was documented in a study of STAT5B mutations in CD4+ large granular lymphocyte leukemia. The authors' processing: Productive clonotypes were detectable down to 2.59 x 10-5 frequency. Produced via immunoSEQ multiplex PCR; TCRdb's table is partial and in-frame only. V and J calls and clone size follow that table, whereas D and trimming were derived from the DNA. This sample has some 30,000 clones, with approximately 80% found just once. Healthy controls were blood donor buffy coats. Study outcomes and limitations: 8/27 top patient clones versus 2/35 control clones were TRBV06-family.

Concerning this clone: Its antigen is not identified.

This CDR3 is built from 13 residues. Germline CDR1 is GTSNPN and CDR2 is SVGIG (reference sequence). V was cut by 1 base and J by 0 bases, with 4 bases left in between. This clonotype was sampled from a human donor in good health. The chain couples TRBV30 to TRBJ1-5; no firm D call. Sequencing used CD4+ T cells from blood buffy coats. The CDR3 sequence: CAWSGDSNQPQHF. CDR3 DNA: TGTGCCTGGAGTGGAGATAGCAATCAGCCCCAGCATTTT.